This T cell receptor (beta chain) was profiled in a study of T cells after yellow fever vaccination. Study-wide context: Fractions with few cells were prepared using SMART-Seq v4 Ultra Low Input. General study results and limits: Contamination of FACS-sorted repertoires by abundant clonotypes from the bulk population could occur. The study found a weaker secondary response that peaked faster, day 5 versus 15.

The CDR3 has 16 amino acids. With V trimmed by 4 bases and J by 6 bases, 8 bases remained unmatched. TCRdb recomputed calls from the 5' RACE reads with MiXCR, one row per CDR3 protein. The table records about 550,000 distinct CDR3 sequences, over 15% of them present only once. Turning to this clonotype: The antigen remains unidentified.

The TCR comes from a young man who received the YFV17D yellow fever vaccine. This specimen consisted of PBMCs, obtained 15 days after the yellow fever booster vaccination. V gene TRBV12-3 or TRBV12-4 combines with J gene TRBJ2-2, with 10 bases matching TRBD2. The CDR3 loop reads CASSSPSGRWAGELFF. The CDR3 nucleotides read TGTGCCAGCAGTTCCCCTAGCGGGAGATGGGCCGGGGAGCTGTTTTTT.